The 10 T cell receptor beta chains below come from one sample, sequenced in a study of T cell repertoires in cytomegalovirus infection. TCRdb processed the reads anew with MiXCR; each CDR3 protein has one entry. The repertoire has hundreds of thousands of distinct CDR3 sequences, 17% of them found once; the top ten carry 12%. Sequencing was carried out using PBMCs. The source is a human donor in good health (CMV status not recorded). Some clones in this sample may be carry-over from other donors' samples.

This clonotype was counted ten times or more. A read error may account for a junction end that differs from germline. CDR3 protein: CASSPVTATGELFF. CDR3 coding DNA: TGTGCTAGCAGCCCGGTGACGGCGACCGGGGAGCTGTTTTTT. The chain is built from TRBV7-7 and TRBJ2-2; unclear D gene. Germline V gives CDR1 SSHAT, CDR2 FNYEAQ (reference sequence). The CDR3 consists of 14 residues.

The chain is built from TRBV3-1 and TRBJ1-1; weak D call: TRBD1 (5 bases). Trimming took off 1 base at V and 1 base at J, with 10 bases between the two ends. This CDR3 has 15 residues. Per germline, CDR1 LGHDT and CDR2 YNNKEL (reference sequence). The CDR3 nucleotides are TGTGCCAGCAGCCAAGTCCCAGGGACGAACACTGAAGCTTTCTTT. It encodes CASSQVPGTNTEAFF. Full variable domain (remainder filled in from reference TRBV3-1 and TRBJ1-1): DTAVSQTPKYLVTQMGNDKSIKCEQNLGHDTMYWYKQDSKKFLKIMFSYNNKELIINETVPNRFSPKSPDKAHLNLHINSLELGDSAVYFCASSQVPGTNTEAFFGQGTRLTVV.

This clonotype was picked up one time. The rearrangement uses TRBV25-1 and TRBJ2-3, with TRBD2 as a possible D gene (5 bases). CDR3 length: 12 residues. Germline-derived CDR1 and CDR2 are MGHDK and SYGVNS. V gave up 11 bases and J gave up 6 bases, with 15 bases separating them. The CDR3 loop is CAGRGPGDTQYF. Here the CDR3 DNA reads TGTGCCGGAAGAGGGCCGGGGGATACGCAGTATTTT.

This clonotype was seen only a few times. The rearrangement joins TRBV10-3 to TRBJ2-1; 10 bases line up with TRBD1. This CDR3 has 15 residues. Germline CDR1 ENHRY, CDR2 SYGVKD. J was trimmed by 5 bases and V by 3 bases; bases with no gene match: 4. CDR3 nucleotides: TGTGCCATCAGTGACGCGGGACAGGGGCACAATGAGCAGTTCTTC. It codes for CAISDAGQGHNEQFF.

V gene TRBV7-9 combines with J gene TRBJ2-3; 8 nucleotides line up with TRBD1. The V gene end was trimmed by 10 bases and the J gene end by 2 bases; junction bases not matched to a gene: 20. This CDR3 contains 18 residues. CDR1 is SEHNR and CDR2 is FQNEAQ in the germline V gene (reference sequence). The CDR3 bases are TGTGCCACCGAAAGAGGGGACAGGTTTTCCGCTATCACAGATACGCAGTATTTT. Protein product: CATERGDRFSAITDTQYF.

This clonotype has more than one count but fewer than ten. This chain uses TRBV6-5 with TRBJ1-3; 10 bases align to TRBD1. V shed 0 bases, J shed 3 bases, and the junction held 8 bases outside the gene matches. The germline gives CDR1 MNHEY, CDR2 SVGAGI. This CDR3 is built from 18 residues. For the CDR3, the DNA is TGTGCCAGCAGTTACTCTCGGACAGGGGGTCATTTTGGAAACACCATATATTTT. Translation: CASSYSRTGGHFGNTIYF.

This clonotype was seen a few times. This chain connects TRBV5-1 to TRBJ1-2; the D gene is possibly TRBD1 (6 bases). CDR3 size: 14 residues. Germline lookup yields CDR1 SGHRS and CDR2 YFSETQ. V was cut by 3 bases and J by 4 bases, with 13 bases left in between. CDR3 sequence (DNA): TGCGCCAGCAGCTCCTACGGACAGACCTATGGCTACACCTTC. Protein product: CASSSYGQTYGYTF.

This clonotype appeared many times. The chain's CDR3 is CASSQGQLTNEKLFF. Written as DNA, the CDR3 is TGTGCCAGCAGCCAAGGACAGCTAACTAATGAAAAACTGTTTTTT. J is TRBJ1-4 and V is TRBV4-2, with D tentatively TRBD1 (5 bases). Trimming stripped 1 base from V and 1 base from J, with 7 bases between. The CDR3 consists of 15 residues. Germline values: CDR1 LGHNA, CDR2 YNFKEQ.

There are many counts of this clonotype. This chain links TRBV7-2 with TRBJ2-3, with TRBD2 matching 9 bases. The CDR3 loop spans 14 amino acids. V trimming: 5 bases; J trimming: 1 base; junction bases outside the gene matches: 1. Germline lookup yields CDR1 SGHTA and CDR2 FQGNSA. The CDR3 coding sequence is TGTGCCAGCAGCCGGACTAGCGGCACAGATACGCAGTATTTT. As protein: CASSRTSGTDTQYF. Complete variable domain (other parts from reference TRBV7-2 and TRBJ2-3): GAGVSQSPSNKVTEKGKDVELRCDPISGHTALYWYRQSLGQGLEFLIYFQGNSAPDKSGLPSDRFSAERTGGSVSTLTIQRTQQEDSAVYLCASSRTSGTDTQYFGPGTRLTVL.

This clonotype was detected ten times or more. The rearrangement links TRBV6-1 to TRBJ1-2; no clear D. The CDR3 loop spans 12 amino acids. CDR1 is MNHNS, CDR2 SASEGT, per germline. V was shortened by 7 bases and J by 5 bases, with 11 bases between the two germline ends. The CDR3 nucleotides are TGTGCCAGCACCCTGGGAGAATATGGCTACACCTTC. It specifies CASTLGEYGYTF.